The 17 T cell receptor beta chains below were found in one sample sequenced in a study of tumor-infiltrating lymphocytes in localized non-small cell lung cancer (dated by TCRdb to the early 2020s). Receptor amplification or capture employed the immunoSEQ multiplex PCR assay. Here the immuneACCESS table is served through TCRdb, limited to in-frame sequences with V and J called. Missing clones are a known gap in these copies; in checked studies unresolved V genes cover under half, and the rest lacks a known reason. This sample is represented by under 35,000 clones; roughly 88% of them were singletons. Over 2% of the sample lies in the top ten. Sequenced input: lung tumor tissue. These receptors came from a human donor with non-small cell lung cancer.

The chain carries TRBV2 and TRBJ1-1; no reliable D call. This CDR3 comprises 11 residues. CDR1 and CDR2 (germline): SNHLY, FYNNEI. V was pared by 4 bases and J by 11 bases, with 11 bases between. CDR3 DNA sequence: TGTGCCAGCAGTGCCACCGACGGCGCTTTCTTT. Protein sequence: CASSATDGAFF.

The chain recombines TRBV2 with TRBJ1-4; no definite D call. Per germline, CDR1 SNHLY and CDR2 FYNNEI. The V and J ends lost 6 bases and 6 bases respectively, with 14 bases between them. The CDR3 runs 14 residues. CDR3 bases: TGTGCCAGCAGCTCCCCCCAGCGAGATGAAAAACTGTTTTTT. As protein: CASSSPQRDEKLFF.

This clone appeared once. This sequence joins TRBV2 and TRBJ1-1, with no clear D. Trimming removed 6 bases from V and 9 bases from J, with 11 bases in between. The V gene's germline CDR1 is SNHLY and CDR2 FYNNEI. CDR3 size: 11 residues. The DNA for the CDR3 is TGTGCCAGCAGCGCGGTTGGGAAAGCTTTCTTT. Protein product: CASSAVGKAFF. Looking up the rest from reference TRBV2 and TRBJ1-1 gives the full variable domain: EPEVTQTPSHQVTQMGQEVILRCVPISNHLYFYWYRQILGQKVEFLVSFYNNEISEKSEIFDDQFSVERPDGSNFTLKIRSTKLEDSAMYFCASSAVGKAFFGQGTRLTVV.

This sequence joins TRBV9 and TRBJ2-7; 9 bases map to TRBD1. This CDR3 is 15 amino acids long. V gave up 3 bases and J gave up 5 bases; unmatched junction bases: 9. Germline CDR1 and CDR2: SGDLS and YYNGEE. The CDR3 loop reads CASSAGTGFMDEQYF. CDR3 DNA sequence: TGTGCCAGCAGCGCCGGGACAGGGTTTATGGACGAGCAGTACTTC.

V usage is TRBV18 and J usage is TRBJ2-3; D gene uncertain. V was pared by 2 bases and J by 8 bases, with 11 bases between. Germline V gene data show CDR1 as KGHSH and CDR2 as LQKENI. The CDR3 has 13 amino acids. CDR3 nucleotide sequence: TGTGCCAGCTCACCAGAGTTTACCGGTACGCAGTATTTT. Protein: CASSPEFTGTQYF.

V gene TRBV11-2 combines with J gene TRBJ1-4; D uncertain. Germline V gives CDR1 SGHAT, CDR2 FQNNGV. CDR3 length: 17 amino acids. The V gene lost 0 bases and the J gene lost 5 bases, with 16 bases spanning the gap. CDR3 DNA: TGTGCCAGCAGCTTAGATCTTTGGGCAGTAAAGAATGAAAAACTGTTTTTT. Translating it yields CASSLDLWAVKNEKLFF.

This chain links TRBV6-1 with TRBJ1-2; maybe TRBD1 (6 bases). Germline V gives CDR1 MNHNS, CDR2 SASEGT. The CDR3 loop spans 13 amino acids. Trimming shortened V by 5 bases and J by 4 bases, and 11 bases separated the two germline ends. CDR3 sequence (DNA): TGTGCCAGCAGTCCAGGGGAGAGCTATGGCTACACCTTC. It yields the protein CASSPGESYGYTF.

This chain links TRBV6-5 with TRBJ2-7; possibly TRBD2 for D (6 bases). Trimming pared 0 bases from V and 4 bases from J, leaving 13 bases between. The CDR3 is made up of 15 amino acids. In germline, CDR1 is MNHEY, CDR2 SVGAGI. The CDR3: CASSYSTSAGYEQYF. As DNA, the CDR3 is TGTGCCAGCAGTTACTCGACTTCTGCGGGGTACGAGCAGTACTTC.

This sequence joins TRBV7-9 and TRBJ2-2; TRBD1 aligns across 7 bases. The junction had 6 bases not matched to a gene; V was cut back by 1 base and J by 4 bases. This CDR3 is 16 amino acids long. CDR1 is SEHNR and CDR2 is FQNEAQ in the germline V gene (reference sequence). This CDR3 is CASSLGQGSSTGELFF. CDR3 DNA sequence: TGTGCCAGCAGCTTAGGACAGGGATCGAGCACCGGGGAGCTGTTTTTT.

This chain uses TRBV2 with TRBJ2-7, with 7 bases aligning to TRBD2. V lost 6 bases and J lost 2; bases outside the gene matches: 1. The length of the CDR3 is 12 residues. The V gene's germline CDR1 is SNHLY and CDR2 FYNNEI. CDR3 nucleotides: TGTGCCAGCAGGGGACTAACCTACGAGCAGTACTTC. Translation: CASRGLTYEQYF. The full variable domain, its missing parts supplied by reference TRBV2 and TRBJ2-7, is EPEVTQTPSHQVTQMGQEVILRCVPISNHLYFYWYRQILGQKVEFLVSFYNNEISEKSEIFDDQFSVERPDGSNFTLKIRSTKLEDSAMYFCASRGLTYEQYFGPGTRLTVT.

This chain links TRBV2 with TRBJ1-4; 9 bases match TRBD1. With 4 bases clipped from V and 6 bases from J, the junction kept 3 bases outside the gene matches. The CDR3 contains 14 residues. The germline CDR1 and CDR2 sequences are SNHLY and FYNNEI. The DNA of the CDR3 is TGTGCCAGCAGTGCTGGACAGGGGTATGAAAAACTGTTTTTT. This gives the protein CASSAGQGYEKLFF.

The CDR3 region is CASSPPGVGNTIYF. Written as DNA, the CDR3 is TGTGCCAGCAGTCCCCCGGGGGTAGGAAACACCATATATTTT. The gene calls are TRBV9 and TRBJ1-3; D perhaps matches TRBD1 (5 bases). Germline CDR1 and CDR2: SGDLS and YYNGEE. This CDR3 is 14 amino acids long. Trimming pared 5 bases from V and 4 bases from J, leaving 13 bases between.

The chain couples TRBV7-2 to TRBJ1-2, with TRBD1 identical over 7 bases. Germline loops: CDR1 SGHTA, CDR2 FQGNSA. V lost 5 bases, J lost 4 bases, and 10 bases stayed unmatched. The CDR3 loop spans 15 amino acids. The CDR3 nucleotides read TGTGCCAGCAGCCCCTCGACAGGGAGTGTCTATGGCTACACCTTC. Translation: CASSPSTGSVYGYTF.

The V call is TRBV4-3, the J call TRBJ1-1, with D possibly matching TRBD1 (5 bases). Germline CDR1 reads LGHNA; CDR2 reads YSLEER. V was trimmed by 0 bases and J by 10 bases, leaving 21 bases between them. CDR3 length equals 16 residues. The chain's CDR3 is CASSQEVGGGLSGAFF. CDR3 nucleotides: TGCGCCAGCAGCCAAGAAGTGGGGGGGGGATTGAGTGGAGCTTTCTTT.

This clone was seen a handful of times. This chain connects TRBV6-4 to TRBJ2-3; 9 bases are a match to TRBD1. Germline CDR1 and CDR2: MRHNA and SNTAGT. V shed 2 bases and J 3 bases; nucleotides not matched to a gene: 3. The length of the CDR3 is 15 residues. The CDR3 DNA is TGTGCCAGCAGTGACATGACAGGGGGGACAGATACGCAGTATTTT. Protein sequence: CASSDMTGGTDTQYF.

The chain uses TRBV29-1 and TRBJ1-2; unclear D gene. V was pared by 1 base and J by 1 base, with 7 bases between. CDR3 length: 13 residues. Germline-derived CDR1 and CDR2 are SQVTM and ANQGSEA. Here the CDR3 DNA reads TGCAGCGTTGAAGGCCAGGTTAACTATGGCTACACCTTC. It yields the protein CSVEGQVNYGYTF.

The rearrangement links TRBV6-5 to TRBJ1-5, with a weak D call TRBD1 (6 bases). In germline, CDR1 is MNHEY, CDR2 SVGAGI. Trimming shortened V by 6 bases and J by 4 bases, and 10 bases separated the two germline ends. The CDR3 has 13 residues. CDR3 sequence (DNA): TGTGCCAGCAGCGGACAGCAAAATCAGCCCCAGCATTTT. It encodes CASSGQQNQPQHF.